The 25 T cell receptor beta chains below all came from one sample that was sequenced in a study of T cell repertoires in cytomegalovirus infection. A single record per CDR3 protein comes from TCRdb applying MiXCR to the reads. The data show more than 200,000 distinct CDR3 sequences, roughly 10% seen once. The sequenced material came from PBMCs. These receptors were obtained from a human donor in good health (CMV status not recorded). Some clones in this sample may be carry-over from other donors' samples.

This clonotype was recorded many times. The chain couples TRBV7-2 to TRBJ2-1; unclear D gene. There are 13 residues in the CDR3. Trimming shortened V by 5 bases and J by 4 bases, and 9 bases separated the two germline ends. In germline, CDR1 is SGHTA, CDR2 FQGNSA. The CDR3 DNA is TGTGCCAGCAGCCCCCCCCCATACAATGAGCAGTTCTTC. Translation gives CASSPPPYNEQFF.

This clonotype was observed a handful of times. The chain employs TRBV20-1 and TRBJ2-5, with D tentatively TRBD1 or TRBD2 (5 bases each). The V and J ends lost 0 bases and 5 bases respectively, with 13 bases between them. Germline CDR1 is DFQATT and CDR2 is SNEGSKA (reference sequence). There are 14 residues in the CDR3. The CDR3 coding sequence is TGCAGTGCTAGAGAGGGACCGAACGGCGAGACCCAGTACTTC. Translation gives CSAREGPNGETQYF.

The sample holds many counts of this clonotype. V and J are TRBV11-2 and TRBJ2-1, with a possible D match to TRBD1 (6 bases). Germline V gene lookup returns CDR1 SGHAT and CDR2 FQNNGV. The V gene lost 5 bases and the J gene lost 6 bases, with 17 bases spanning the gap. The CDR3 runs 15 residues. In DNA form, the CDR3 reads TGTGCCAGCAGCCCAGGCCTGGGGGCTCTCAATGAGCAGTTCTTC. Residues: CASSPGLGALNEQFF.

The V and J genes are TRBV4-3 and TRBJ2-2; D is ambiguous. V was cut by 1 base and J by 6 bases, with 12 bases left in between. This CDR3 is built from 15 residues. Germline CDR1 reads LGHNA; CDR2 reads YSLEER. DNA for the CDR3: TGCGCCAGCAGCCAAGTCGGGTTAGGGCCCGGGGAGCTGTTTTTT. Translating gives CASSQVGLGPGELFF.

This clonotype was detected many times. The V and J genes are TRBV7-2 and TRBJ2-7; 9 positions agree with TRBD1. CDR3 length: 15 amino acids. V lost 6 bases and J lost 2; bases outside the gene matches: 8. The germline gives CDR1 SGHTA, CDR2 FQGNSA. CDR3 residues: CASRTRQGETYEQYF. The CDR3 DNA reads as TGTGCCAGCAGAACCCGACAGGGGGAGACCTACGAGCAGTACTTC.

This clonotype was observed at least ten times. The chain is built from TRBV5-1 and TRBJ1-1, with 9 bases that match TRBD1. This CDR3 comprises 16 residues. In germline, CDR1 is SGHRS, CDR2 YFSETQ. J lost 1 base, V lost 2 bases, and 6 bases had no gene match. The CDR3 DNA is TGCGCCAGCAGCTTACAGGGGGCGCCGGCGAACACTGAAGCTTTCTTT. As protein: CASSLQGAPANTEAFF.

In this sample, this clonotype turned up a few times. The chain links TRBV20-1 to TRBJ1-2; TRBD1 is a possible D gene (5 bases). Trimming removed 0 bases from V and 7 bases from J, with 18 bases in between. The CDR3 is 15 amino acids. Germline V lookup: CDR1 DFQATT, CDR2 SNEGSKA (reference sequence). CDR3 in amino acids: CSARDLQGRESGYTF. CDR3 DNA sequence: TGCAGTGCTAGAGACCTGCAGGGAAGGGAGAGTGGCTACACCTTC.

This clonotype was seen many times. This rearrangement joins TRBV7-2 to TRBJ1-3; D gene uncertain. The germline V gene has CDR1 SGHTA and CDR2 FQGNSA. Trimming shortened V by 2 bases and J by 4 bases, and 12 bases separated the two germline ends. The CDR3 has 15 amino acids. CDR3 bases: TGTGCCAGCAGCTTAACCACGGGGAGCGGAAACACCATATATTTT. Residues: CASSLTTGSGNTIYF.

Only a few counts were recorded for this clonotype. The chain has TRBV24-1 and TRBJ2-3; 7 positions agree with TRBD2. In germline, CDR1 is KGHDR, CDR2 SFDVKD. V was pared by 4 bases and J by 5 bases, with 11 bases of the junction left unmatched. The CDR3 consists of 16 residues. The CDR3 here is CATSDPSSGALDTQYF. CDR3 in DNA: TGTGCCACCAGTGACCCTAGCAGCGGGGCCCTAGATACGCAGTATTTT.

The table lists this clonotype with a few counts. The chain has TRBV14 and TRBJ2-7, with unresolved D. The CDR3 is 15 amino acids. The germline V gene encodes CDR1 SGHDN and CDR2 FVKESK. The germline V and J ends were trimmed by 0 bases and 3 bases, with 12 bases remaining between them. CDR3 DNA sequence: TGTGCCAGCAGCCAAGATCACAGCCATGTCTACGAGCAGTACTTC. Its translation: CASSQDHSHVYEQYF.

This clonotype was seen a few times. The V and J genes are TRBV20-1 and TRBJ2-7; 8 nucleotides match TRBD2. This CDR3 contains 16 residues. The germline CDR1 and CDR2 sequences are DFQATT and SNEGSKA (reference sequence). V lost 4 bases to trimming and J lost 4 bases; unmatched junction nucleotides: 15. In DNA form, the CDR3 reads TGCAGTGCTATGGCCTCCTACGGGGGGGCGGGATACGAGCAGTACTTC. Protein: CSAMASYGGAGYEQYF.

This chain connects TRBV20-1 to TRBJ2-7; D remains ambiguous. Trimming removed 3 bases at V and 0 bases at J, with 12 bases between. CDR3 length equals 14 residues. Germline V gives CDR1 DFQATT, CDR2 SNEGSKA (reference sequence). CDR3 sequence (DNA): TGCAGTGCTAGCTCCCCGGCGAGCTCCTACGAGCAGTACTTC. It translates to CSASSPASSYEQYF.

This clonotype was counted at least ten times. CDR3 region: CASTGSYSGELFF. The CDR3 nucleotides read TGTGCCAGCACCGGCTCTTACTCCGGGGAGCTGTTTTTT. This sequence joins TRBV7-2 and TRBJ2-2; D gene ambiguous. V was shortened by 7 bases and J by 6 bases, with 12 bases between the two germline ends. Germline lookup yields CDR1 SGHTA and CDR2 FQGNSA. The CDR3 covers 13 residues.

This clonotype was detected many times. This rearrangement joins TRBV7-2 to TRBJ1-1; D is possibly TRBD1 (5 bases). V was cut by 6 bases and J by 4 bases, with 12 bases left in between. The germline V gene has CDR1 SGHTA and CDR2 FQGNSA. The CDR3 has 13 residues. The CDR3 region is CASRTGGGTEAFF. CDR3 coding DNA: TGTGCCAGCAGAACGGGGGGGGGCACTGAAGCTTTCTTT.

The chain employs TRBV2 and TRBJ2-4; D gene unclear. Trimming removed 3 bases at V and 0 bases at J, with 9 bases between. The CDR3 has 15 residues. CDR1 is SNHLY, CDR2 FYNNEI, per germline. The DNA for the CDR3 is TGTGCCAGCAGTGAGGAACAGCTAGCCAAAAACATTCAGTACTTC. Translating it yields CASSEEQLAKNIQYF.

The rearrangement links TRBV28 to TRBJ1-3, with D hard to call. The CDR3 contains 17 residues. CDR1 and CDR2 (germline): MDHEN, SYDVKM. The V end lost 7 bases, the J end lost 1 base, and 20 bases lay between the germline ends. The CDR3 DNA follows: TGTGCCAGCAAAAGCGCCCTATCGGTGCCATCTGGAAACACCATATATTTT. Translating gives CASKSALSVPSGNTIYF.

The sample holds a few counts of this clonotype. The chain couples TRBV19 to TRBJ2-1, with 11 nucleotides matching TRBD2. Germline V gives CDR1 LNHDA, CDR2 SQIVND (reference sequence). The CDR3 runs 17 residues. V lost 1 base and J lost 2; bases outside the gene matches: 4. The CDR3 sequence is CASSIGGSGRAYNEQFF. The DNA for the CDR3 is TGTGCCAGTAGTATAGGCGGTAGCGGGAGGGCCTACAATGAGCAGTTCTTC.

This clonotype came up many times. The J gene is TRBJ2-1, the V gene TRBV7-2; 12 nucleotides match TRBD2. The CDR3 spans 16 residues. Germline CDR1 reads SGHTA; CDR2 reads FQGNSA. V shed 5 bases and J 5 bases; nucleotides not matched to a gene: 7. CDR3 loop: CASSQGSSGGDNEQFF. Written as DNA, the CDR3 is TGTGCCAGCAGCCAAGGGTCTAGCGGGGGGGACAATGAGCAGTTCTTC.

This clonotype has a count of ten or more. This rearrangement joins TRBV12-3 or TRBV12-4 to TRBJ1-5; D might be TRBD1 (5 bases). CDR3 size: 13 residues. V was cut by 7 bases and J by 8 bases, with 15 bases left in between. The chain's CDR3 is CASNRGEWEPQHF. The CDR3 DNA follows: TGTGCCAGCAATAGGGGCGAATGGGAGCCCCAGCATTTT.

This clonotype has ten or more counts. This sequence joins TRBV6-2 or TRBV6-3 and TRBJ2-3; D possibly matches TRBD1 or TRBD2 (5 bases each). Trimming removed 6 bases at V and 6 bases at J, with 19 bases between. The germline CDR1 and CDR2 sequences are MNHEY and SVGEGT. The CDR3 is made up of 15 amino acids. The CDR3 DNA is TGTGCCAGCAGAATCCGGGGCCCGAGGGTGGATACGCAGTATTTT. This encodes CASRIRGPRVDTQYF.

This clonotype has at least ten counts. CDR3 protein: CASSLAHQLYQETQYF. CDR3 coding DNA: TGTGCCAGCAGCTTAGCTCATCAACTGTACCAAGAGACCCAGTACTTC. The chain links TRBV7-2 to TRBJ2-5; D ambiguous. CDR3 length: 16 amino acids. Germline CDR1 is SGHTA and CDR2 is FQGNSA. Trimming pared 0 bases from V and 0 bases from J, leaving 11 bases between.

This clonotype turned up a few times. The V gene is TRBV7-9, the J gene TRBJ2-4; maybe TRBD2 (6 bases). This CDR3 has 15 residues. Trimming removed 10 bases from V and 0 bases from J, with 16 bases in between. The germline gives CDR1 SEHNR, CDR2 FQNEAQ (reference sequence). CDR3 loop: CATGVSGVAKNIQYF. The CDR3 coding sequence is TGTGCCACTGGGGTGTCGGGGGTAGCCAAAAACATTCAGTACTTC.

This clonotype was detected only a few times. CDR3 sequence (DNA): TGTGCCAGCAGACTTATAGGACAGGGACCCTACGAGCAGTACTTC. Protein sequence: CASRLIGQGPYEQYF. V and J are TRBV6-2 or TRBV6-3 and TRBJ2-7; TRBD1 agrees at 8 bases. The junction had 9 bases not matched to a gene; V was cut back by 6 bases and J by 2 bases. CDR1 MNHEY and CDR2 SVGEGT come from the germline V gene. This CDR3 region has 15 residues.

This clonotype showed up just a few times. V and J are TRBV6-1 and TRBJ2-7, with D possibly being TRBD1 or TRBD2 (5 bases each). V was clipped by 7 bases and J by 9 bases, with 19 bases between them. The CDR3 has 13 residues. Per the germline V gene, CDR1 is MNHNS and CDR2 is SASEGT. The CDR3 coding sequence is TGTGCCAGCAACCAATTTGACGGGACGCCGCAGTACTTC. It specifies CASNQFDGTPQYF.

The chain combines TRBV7-2 with TRBJ2-4; 9 bases match TRBD2. V dropped 5 bases and J dropped 3; count of bases not matched to a gene: 11. CDR3 length: 17 amino acids. The germline gives CDR1 SGHTA, CDR2 FQGNSA. As DNA, the CDR3 is TGTGCCAGCAGCCCAAATAGCGGGAGAGGAGGCAAAAACATTCAGTACTTC. Amino acids: CASSPNSGRGGKNIQYF.